This T cell receptor beta chain was sequenced in a study of blood T cells in healthy people across ages. General study findings and limits: Roughly linear declines in TCR beta diversity per million T cells occurred with age.

Regarding this clonotype: Its specificity is not known.

The second PCR ran roughly 7 to 11 cycles with a sample-barcoded 5' primer and J-beta primers. TCRdb passed the 5' RACE reads through MiXCR, listing each CDR3 protein once. There are around 1.5 million distinct CDR3 sequences in the sample; approximately 60% occur only once, and 5% to 7% lies in the top ten. Sequencing used blood. The TCR originated in a man younger than 35 in good health.

The CDR3 loop is CASRPERDEDYEQYF. CDR3 DNA sequence: TGTGCCAGCAGGCCCGAGCGGGACGAAGACTACGAGCAGTACTTC. This rearrangement joins TRBV12-3 or TRBV12-4 to TRBJ2-7; 7 bases align to TRBD2. V trimming: 6 bases; J trimming: 3 bases; junction bases outside the gene matches: 11. CDR3 length equals 15 residues.